This T cell receptor (beta chain) originates from a study of blood T cell repertoires in COVID-19. In the study overall: Whether acute or convalescent, the COVID-19 samples came from the United States, Italy and Spain.

Trimming removed 5 bases from V and 9 bases from J; junction bases left unmatched: 9. The CDR3 spans 14 residues. The germline V gene has CDR1 SGHVS and CDR2 FQNEAQ. In the authors' workflow: Estimation of nucleated cell counts relied on the amplification of reference gene primers. Repertoires were generated with immunoSEQ multiplex PCR, while TCRdb's copy carries only in-frame clones and drops some. That table furnishes V, J and clone size, whereas the DNA furnished D and trimming. The sample has roughly 330,000 clones, around 89% seen once. The receptor was isolated from a man younger than 35 who had recovered from COVID-19. The genes are TRBV7-8 and TRBJ2-1, with 8 bases that match TRBD2. Sequencing used peripheral blood. The CDR3, as DNA: TGTGCCAGCAGCCAAATCCAAACTAGCGGTGAGCAGTTCTTC. As protein: CASSQIQTSGEQFF.